A single sample gave rise to the 2 T cell receptor beta chains below, sequenced in a study of T cells in Graves' hyperthyroidism and ophthalmopathy. What was amplified from RNA transcripts were TCR beta CDR3 regions. The HTBI primer set drove a first-round RT-PCR of the TCR CDR3. In TCRdb, the multiplex PCR reads were re-called with MiXCR into one record per CDR3 protein. The sample has more than 550,000 distinct CDR3 sequences, 45% seen once. Input material: peripheral blood or thyroid tissue (not recorded which). These receptors were collected from an adult man with Graves' disease, either hyperthyroidism or ophthalmopathy (not recorded which).

Concerning this clonotype: A much larger clone sits a single nucleotide away, making a read error possible. J is TRBJ1-6 and V is TRBV10-3, with D hard to call. The CDR3 has 15 amino acids. Trimming took 2 bases from V and 7 from J, leaving 12 bases between them. Germline values: CDR1 ENHRY, CDR2 SYGVKD. This CDR3 is CAISETTQQNSPLHF. For the CDR3, the DNA is TGTGCCATCAGTGAGACCACACAGCAGAATTCACCCCTCCACTTT.

V gene TRBV12-3 or TRBV12-4 combines with J gene TRBJ1-1; D unresolved. The CDR3 length is 13 residues. V gave up 7 bases and J gave up 1 base, with 10 bases separating them. The CDR3, as DNA: TGTGCCAGCATGGACGGCGCGAACACTGAAGCTTTCTTT. As protein: CASMDGANTEAFF.